These T cell receptor beta chains were read from a single sample in a study of beta chain features in type 1 diabetes. Assay used: immunoSEQ multiplex PCR; TCRdb lists only in-frame clones, some missing. The top ten hold 0.019% of the sample, which has a few hundred thousand clones, around 15% seen once. Input material: naive CD4+ T cells from blood. Receptor source: a woman aged 18-29 years in good health. Each CDR3 is given with its conserved first and last residue. Some rows mark clone size as missing; the rest say once, few, many or name a class of expanded clone.

j_gene	v_gene	abundance	CDR3aa
TRBJ2-7	TRBV20-1	-	CSARGTFEQYF
TRBJ2-2	TRBV10-3	-	CAIGGGTGELFF
TRBJ2-7	TRBV2	-	CASSGGSRYEQYF
TRBJ1-2	TRBV30	few	CAWTPGQVNYGYTF
TRBJ2-5	TRBV25-1	few	CASSEYGHQQETQYF
TRBJ1-4	TRBV7-3	-	CASSSSPREKLFF
TRBJ2-2	TRBV30	-	CAWRDRNTGELFF
TRBJ2-7	TRBV10-3	few	CAISGGLAKVSYEQYF
TRBJ1-2	TRBV5-6	-	CASSLAGRRYGYTF
TRBJ2-1	TRBV28	-	CASSFTYNEQFF
TRBJ2-1	TRBV9	few	CASRRGGIPNEQFF
TRBJ2-1	TRBV4-1	few	CASSQGASGRSYEQFF
TRBJ2-7	TRBV7-9	-	CASSLGFGSYEQYF
TRBJ2-5	TRBV5-1	few	CASSLATSGIQETQYF
TRBJ2-6	TRBV14	few	CASSQVDTSSGANVLTF
TRBJ2-1	TRBV11-2	few	CASSLGRASYNEQFF
TRBJ1-1	TRBV6-5	-	CASSYSSTGNTEAFF
TRBJ2-2	TRBV5-1	few	CASSREGLPNTGELFF
TRBJ1-1	TRBV5-1	few	CASSLMTGGNTEAFF
TRBJ2-1	TRBV30	few	CAWSFVGRGRTVNEQFF
TRBJ2-3	TRBV7-2	few	CASSFRRGGDTQYF
TRBJ2-1	TRBV4-1	few	CASSQLLAGGRNEQFF
TRBJ2-7	TRBV7-2	-	CASSLDRSSYEQYF
TRBJ1-1	TRBV29-1	few	CSVEGQGNTEAFF
TRBJ1-1	TRBV29-1	few	CSVGRDTEAFF
TRBJ2-2	TRBV25-1	few	CASSDPNTGELFF
TRBJ2-5	TRBV2	few	CASTRTTGLETQYF
TRBJ2-5	TRBV11-2	-	CASSLREAGGQESQYF
TRBJ2-3	TRBV5-4	few	CASSLRMLAGTDTQYF
TRBJ2-1	TRBV30	-	CAWSEERELYNEQFF
TRBJ1-1	TRBV29-1	-	CSGRGDMNTEAFF
TRBJ2-3	TRBV30	-	CAWRTGTGTDTQYF
TRBJ2-1	TRBV6-1	-	CASSTGGENNEQFF
TRBJ1-5	TRBV30	-	CAWSVSGDQPQHF
TRBJ1-1	TRBV7-3	few	CASSLSGQGRTEAFF
TRBJ2-6	TRBV5-1	-	CASSLVPGANVLTF
TRBJ2-7	TRBV5-1	few	CASSPPGERVIFEQYF
TRBJ2-1	TRBV28	-	CASSFEFRGGRTFYEQFF
TRBJ2-1	TRBV28	-	CASSPAASGREYNEQFF
TRBJ2-6	TRBV7-9	few	CASSLIGGSGANVLTF
TRBJ1-1	TRBV29-1	few	CSVDPQGAYTEAFF
TRBJ1-1	TRBV30	-	CAWSNLGGWAFF
TRBJ1-2	TRBV28	-	CASSPIGGRGYTF
TRBJ2-5	TRBV28	-	CASTPMGQGPTQYF
TRBJ2-5	TRBV27	-	CASTRAGGETQYF
TRBJ1-2	TRBV2	-	CASRTGVDGYTF
TRBJ2-7	TRBV4-3	few	CASSQERGSEQYF
TRBJ2-7	TRBV18	few	CASSPPLGGRSSYEQYF
TRBJ2-7	TRBV7-3	-	CASSMGQGTEQYF
TRBJ2-7	TRBV28	-	CASSFPTSGPYEQYF
TRBJ2-7	TRBV5-4	-	CASSLQGVSYEQYF
TRBJ1-4	TRBV29-1	-	CSGRAGQFNEKLFF
TRBJ2-5	TRBV5-4	few	CASSFSTSGQETQYF
TRBJ2-5	TRBV30	-	CAWELGLAGTAQYF